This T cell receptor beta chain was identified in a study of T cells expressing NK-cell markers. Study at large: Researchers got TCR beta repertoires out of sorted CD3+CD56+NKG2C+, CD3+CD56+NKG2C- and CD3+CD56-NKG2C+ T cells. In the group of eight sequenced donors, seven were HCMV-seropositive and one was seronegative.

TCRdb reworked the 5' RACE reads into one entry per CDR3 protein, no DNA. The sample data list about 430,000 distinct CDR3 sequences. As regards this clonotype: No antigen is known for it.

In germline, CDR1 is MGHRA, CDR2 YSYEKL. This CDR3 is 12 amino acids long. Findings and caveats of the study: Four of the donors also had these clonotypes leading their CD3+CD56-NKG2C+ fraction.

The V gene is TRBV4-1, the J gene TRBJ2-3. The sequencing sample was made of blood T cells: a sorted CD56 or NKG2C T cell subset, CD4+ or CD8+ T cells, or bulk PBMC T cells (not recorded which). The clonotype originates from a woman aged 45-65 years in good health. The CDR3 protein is CASSQLRDTQYF.